This paragraph covers one T cell receptor beta chain sequence. Its specificity is unknown. The data originate from a study of PD-1 blockade in mismatch repair-deficient tumors. Across the whole study: Patients had approximately 13 mismatch repair-deficient cancer types and were previously treated and progressing. Findings and limits, study-wide: Tumor-resident clones, often absent from pretreatment blood, expanded after pembrolizumab and then contracted.

Trimming pared 3 bases from V and 6 bases from J, leaving 9 bases between. Germline loops: CDR1 MNHNS, CDR2 SASEGT. The CDR3 spans 13 residues. PCR or immunohistochemistry showed mismatch repair deficiency in every enrolled patient. A few pembrolizumab responders had their TCRs sequenced. Some clones are missing from TCRdb's copy, which holds only in-frame ones; the method was immunoSEQ multiplex PCR. Of 30,000 to 45,000 clones listed, around 83% are singletons. The receptor comes from an adult with mismatch repair-deficient cancer. This chain joins TRBV6-1 and TRBJ1-5; D is possibly TRBD1 (5 bases). The sample consisted of peripheral blood, taken roughly 75 weeks after starting pembrolizumab. The CDR3 nucleotides read TGTGCCAGCAGTGAGGTGACAGTTCAGCCCCAGCATTTT. It yields the protein CASSEVTVQPQHF.